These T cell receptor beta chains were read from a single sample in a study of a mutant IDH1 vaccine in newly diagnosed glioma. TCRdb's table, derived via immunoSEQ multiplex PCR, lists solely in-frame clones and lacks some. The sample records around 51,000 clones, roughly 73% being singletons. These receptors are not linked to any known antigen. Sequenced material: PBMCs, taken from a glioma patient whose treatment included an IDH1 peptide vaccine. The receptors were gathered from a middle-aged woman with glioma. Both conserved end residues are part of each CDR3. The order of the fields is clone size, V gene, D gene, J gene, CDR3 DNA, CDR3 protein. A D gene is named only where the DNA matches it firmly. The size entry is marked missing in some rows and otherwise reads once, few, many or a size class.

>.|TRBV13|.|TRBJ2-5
TGTGCCAGCAGCTACGGTTGGGGGGTCAGAGGGAACCAAGAGACCCAGTACTTC
CASSYGWGVRGNQETQYF
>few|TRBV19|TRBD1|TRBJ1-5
TGTGCCAGTAGTAAGGGGGCCCCCTACAATCAGCCCCAGCATTTT
CASSKGAPYNQPQHF
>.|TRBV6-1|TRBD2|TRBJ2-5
TGTGCCAGCACTGGACTAGCGGCTTACCAAGAGACCCAGTACTTC
CASTGLAAYQETQYF
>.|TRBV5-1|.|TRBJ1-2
TGCGCCAGCAGCTTGGACGGGGCGCAGGGCTACACCTTC
CASSLDGAQGYTF
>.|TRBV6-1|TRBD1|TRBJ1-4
TGTGCCAGCAGTGAAGCCAGGGGGTCTGGAAAACTGTTTTTT
CASSEARGSGKLFF
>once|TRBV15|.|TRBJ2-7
TGTGCCACCAGCAGAGGAGGGCCCGAGCAGTACTTC
CATSRGGPEQYF
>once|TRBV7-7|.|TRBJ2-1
TGTGCTAGCAGCCCCCGCCCAGTCGGGGGGCAATCCTACAATGAGCAGTTCTTC
CASSPRPVGGQSYNEQFF
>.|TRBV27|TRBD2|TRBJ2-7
TGTGCCAGCAGCATGAGACCTTTACTAGCGGGCGCTATGCTCTACGAGCAGTACTTC
CASSMRPLLAGAMLYEQYF
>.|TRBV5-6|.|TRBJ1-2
TGTGCCAGCAGCTTCGGGAGGGGTGATGGCTACACCTTC
CASSFGRGDGYTF
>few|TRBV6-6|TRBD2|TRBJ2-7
TGTGCCAGCAGTTTGGGCGGGGGGGCAGAGCAGTACTTC
CASSLGGGAEQYF
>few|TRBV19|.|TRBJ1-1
TGTGCCAGTAGTATTCTCTTGGAGAACACTGAAGCTTTCTTT
CASSILLENTEAFF
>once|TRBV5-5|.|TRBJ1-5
TGTGCCAGCAGCTTGGGTGGGGGGCCCCAGCCCCAGCATTTT
CASSLGGGPQPQHF